Listed here is a single T cell receptor beta chain. This sample stems from a study of blood T cell repertoires in COVID-19. With 2 bases removed from V and 6 bases from J, the gap between germline ends came to 9 bases. From germline, CDR1 is GTSNPN and CDR2 SVGIG (reference sequence). The CDR3 is made up of 12 amino acids. Some clones are missing from TCRdb's copy, which holds only in-frame ones; the method was immunoSEQ multiplex PCR. Of around 200,000 clones in the sample, 80% were seen once. The chain uses TRBV30 and TRBJ2-3, with D perhaps TRBD2 (5 bases). The receptor comes from a woman in her thirties or forties with acute COVID-19. Sequenced input: PBMCs or T cells enriched from blood (not recorded which). Written as DNA, the CDR3 is TGTGCCTGGAGTTCCCGGGGTGATACGCAGTATTTT. This encodes CAWSSRGDTQYF.